This TCR beta chain derives from a study of breast tumors, draining lymph nodes, adjacent tissues (dated by TCRdb to the mid-2010s). Turning to the overall study: TCR beta repertoires were compared across tumor, adjacent nontumor tissue and axillary lymph nodes obtained from breast cancer patients. The study aimed to assess the relationships and possible T-cell exchange between tumor, surrounding tissue and draining lymph node repertoires in human breast cancer. Study-wide conclusions, independent of this receptor: T-cell repertoire diversity in tumors was found to be lower than in lymph nodes but higher than in nontumor tissue, and preferential V and J gene usage was observed. In luminal-like breast cancer, tumor and nontumor tissue repertoires resembled each other significantly more than in basal-like breast cancer. The conclusion that tumor T cells originate in lymph nodes was framed as consistent with a hypothesis rather than directly demonstrated. The data were judged consistent with most tumor T cells deriving from the lymph node and then expanding within tumor tissue.

The sequencer was an Illumina HiSeq 2000. TCR beta chain libraries were generated through multiplex PCR amplification. The amplified TCR beta chain products were analyzed by high-throughput sequencing. TCRdb ran its own pipeline on the public reads, namely fastp trimming at Q25 and MiXCR clone calling, and kept in-frame beta chains. When rows share a CDR3 protein, they turn into one entry using the most common DNA and genes. In all, the sample holds some 53,000 distinct CDR3 sequences, and about 40% of those were seen once. The biggest ten clones account for 10% of the sample. Details on this clonotype: Its recognized antigen is unknown. The record has no base qualities; no much larger clone is one base away.

Sequencing used breast tumor tissue. The receptor comes from a female donor with breast cancer. Some clones in this sample may be carry-over from other donors' samples.

The CDR3 reads as follows: CASSITGNPNEKLFF. Read as DNA, the sequence is TGCGCCAGCAGCATAACAGGGAATCCTAATGAAAAACTGTTTTTT. The rearranged chain carries TRBV5-1 and TRBJ1-4; TRBD1 is a weak D gene call, 6 bases matching. Trimming takes 4 bases from V and 3 bases from J, and the germline ends sit 13 bases apart. Reading from cysteine to phenylalanine, the CDR3 counts 15 amino acids. Just the 45-base CDR3 DNA is kept, in frame starting at base 1. CDR1 is given as SGHRS and CDR2 as YFSETQ, both from the germline V gene.